The present entry profiles one T cell receptor beta chain with its context. Together with thyroid ultrasound, orbital computed tomography, serum thyroxine and TRAb, clinical symptoms were used for diagnoses. This sample was taken from a study of T cells in Graves' hyperthyroidism and ophthalmopathy. Whole-study context: Blood was drawn when the patient was first diagnosed and still untreated.

Trimming removed 8 bases at V and 3 bases at J, with 19 bases between. Germline CDR1 is SQVTM and CDR2 is ANQGSEA. The CDR3 contains 15 residues. There were TCR beta CDR3 regions amplified from RNA transcripts. Primed by the HTBI set, a first-round RT-PCR was run on the TCR CDR3. TCRdb itself ran the multiplex PCR reads through MiXCR, one entry per CDR3 protein. This sample carries 700,000 to 950,000 distinct CDR3 sequences, around 40% of them seen once, and the ten largest clones take around 31%. This TCR was recovered from a woman between 40 and 50 years old with Graves' hyperthyroidism. Sample: blood. The chain employs TRBV29-1 and TRBJ1-4; D possibly corresponds to TRBD1 (5 bases). The CDR3 sequence: CSRTIMGGANEKLFF. CDR3 coding DNA: TGCAGCCGGACCATAATGGGGGGTGCTAATGAAAAACTGTTTTTT. The whole variable domain, filled in from reference TRBV29-1 and TRBJ1-4, reads SAVISQKPSRDICQRGTSLTIQCQVDSQVTMMFWYRQQPGQSLTLIATANQGSEATYESGFVIDKFPISRPNLTFSTLTVSNMSPEDSSIYLCSRTIMGGANEKLFFGSGTQLSVL.